This T cell receptor beta chain was captured by sequencing in a study of OX40 agonist ivuxolimab in advanced cancers. Profiling relied on immunoSEQ multiplex PCR, and the TCRdb table lists in-frame clones only, not all of them. The table records more than 80,000 clones, less than 95% of them present only once. CDR1 and CDR2 (germline): SGHVS, FNYEAQ. The CDR3 extends over 13 amino acids. V lost 4 bases and J lost 3, with 8 bases in between. The chain combines TRBV7-6 with TRBJ2-3; D not certain. The sample in question was CD4+ or CD8+ T cells sorted from blood, obtained in a trial of the OX40 agonist ivuxolimab. The clonotype was recovered from an adult with an advanced solid tumor such as melanoma, head and neck, liver or kidney cancer. Written as DNA, the CDR3 is TGTGCCAGCAGCTCCCGACTGACAGATACGCAGTATTTT. This gives the protein CASSSRLTDTQYF.